The 23 T cell receptor beta chains below come from one sample, sequenced in a study of blood T cell repertoires in COVID-19. Libraries were prepared by immunoSEQ multiplex PCR; TCRdb keeps only in-frame clonotypes and omits some of them. This sample has approximately 390,000 clones, with approximately 87% found just once. The sample consisted of PBMCs or T cells enriched from blood (not recorded which). These receptors came from a woman aged 45-60 years who had recovered from COVID-19.

Worth noting for this clone: A junction boundary mismatches the germline segment, possibly from a read error. The J gene is TRBJ2-2, the V gene TRBV7-7; the D is unclear. The germline CDR1 and CDR2 sequences are SSHAT and FNYEAQ (reference sequence). The CDR3 has 16 amino acids. The CDR3 DNA reads as TGTGCTAGCAGCGCTGTCGAATCCCTTCCGGTCGGGGAGCTGTTTTTT. It encodes CASSAVESLPVGELFF.

The sample holds one count of this clone. The J gene is TRBJ2-3, the V gene TRBV19; D perhaps matches TRBD1 (5 bases). The CDR3 contains 13 residues. Per germline, CDR1 LNHDA and CDR2 SQIVND (reference sequence). V was trimmed by 10 bases and J by 3 bases, leaving 14 bases between them. Here the CDR3 reads CATLVKGTDTQYF. CDR3 DNA sequence: TGTGCCACCTTGGTCAAGGGGACAGATACGCAGTATTTT. Full variable domain (remainder filled in from reference TRBV19 and TRBJ2-3): DGGITQSPKYLFRKEGQNVTLSCEQNLNHDAMYWYRQDPGQGLRLIYYSQIVNDFQKGDIAEGYSVSREKKESFPLTVTSAQKNPTAFYLCATLVKGTDTQYFGPGTRLTVL.

The rearrangement links TRBV7-2 to TRBJ2-2, with a weak D call TRBD1 (5 bases). This CDR3 spans 15 amino acids. With 5 bases removed from V and 2 bases from J, the gap between germline ends came to 12 bases. Germline CDR1 and CDR2: SGHTA and FQGNSA. DNA for the CDR3: TGTGCCAGCAGCGGCGACAGCAGAAACACCGGGGAGCTGTTTTTT. Translation: CASSGDSRNTGELFF.

V is TRBV4-2 and J is TRBJ2-4; the match to TRBD2 covers 15 bases. V lost 4 bases, J lost 1 base, and 8 bases stayed unmatched. This CDR3 has 19 residues. The germline gives CDR1 LGHNA, CDR2 YNFKEQ. In DNA form, the CDR3 reads TGTGCCAGCAGCCCCCGGACTAGCGGGGGGGCCGGGGCCAAAAACATTCAGTACTTC. Translated, it gives CASSPRTSGGAGAKNIQYF.

The genes are TRBV11-2 and TRBJ1-3, with a possible D match to TRBD1 (6 bases). V was clipped by 2 bases and J by 3 bases, with 8 bases between them. The CDR3 loop spans 14 amino acids. In germline, CDR1 is SGHAT, CDR2 FQNNGV. CDR3 bases: TGTGCCAGCAGCTTAAAGGGGGTTGGAAACACCATATATTTT. As protein: CASSLKGVGNTIYF.

The chain is built from TRBV2 and TRBJ2-7, with a tentative D call TRBD1 (5 bases). The germline CDR1 and CDR2 sequences are SNHLY and FYNNEI. This CDR3 spans 11 amino acids. Trimming took 9 bases from V and 2 from J, leaving 8 bases between them. The CDR3 spells CASDSAYEQYF. The CDR3 DNA is TGTGCCAGTGACAGTGCCTACGAGCAGTACTTC.

This clone occurred a few times. V usage is TRBV19 and J usage is TRBJ2-2, with D possibly TRBD1 on 5 matching bases. CDR1 is LNHDA and CDR2 is SQIVND in the germline V gene (reference sequence). The CDR3 sequence is 15 residues long. Deletions cut 1 base from V and 5 bases from J, with 11 bases between. The DNA for the CDR3 is TGTGCCAGTAGTATAGGGCAGGGAAGGACCGGGGAGCTGTTTTTT. It is translated as CASSIGQGRTGELFF.

The chain employs TRBV7-8 and TRBJ1-5; 8 nucleotides line up with TRBD1. The CDR3 has 14 amino acids. The V gene's germline CDR1 is SGHVS and CDR2 FQNEAQ. The V segment lost 5 bases and the J segment 5 bases; nucleotides outside the gene matches: 5. The DNA of the CDR3 is TGTGCCAGCAGCAAACAGGGGGATTATCAGCCCCAGCATTTT. Its protein is CASSKQGDYQPQHF.

The CDR3 coding sequence is TGTGCCAGCAGCCTGACAGGGGATACGAACGAGCAGTACTTC. Its protein is CASSLTGDTNEQYF. The rearrangement uses TRBV2 and TRBJ2-7, with 8 bases identical to TRBD1. From germline, CDR1 is SNHLY and CDR2 FYNNEI. Germline trimming cut 6 bases from V and 5 bases from J; bases unmatched to any gene: 9. The CDR3 has 14 residues.

The chain uses TRBV24-1 and TRBJ1-6, with unresolved D. The germline V and J ends were trimmed by 7 bases and 9 bases, with 24 bases remaining between them. CDR1 is KGHDR and CDR2 is SFDVKD in the germline V gene. The CDR3 consists of 17 residues. The CDR3 DNA reads as TGTGCCACCAGGAAGACCCAGGCCGGCGCTGTTGTTTCACCCCTCCACTTT. Protein: CATRKTQAGAVVSPLHF.

The chain couples TRBV27 to TRBJ2-3, with 10 bases identical to TRBD2. The CDR3 has 14 amino acids. Trimming at V came to 9 bases and at J to 2 bases, leaving 5 bases not matched to a gene. Germline V CDR1 and CDR2: MNHEY, SMNVEV (reference sequence). DNA of the CDR3: TGTGCCAGTCAAAGCGGGGGGGCCACAGATACGCAGTATTTT. It encodes CASQSGGATDTQYF.

The chain carries TRBV4-3 and TRBJ1-1; 9 bases fit TRBD1. Germline V gene data show CDR1 as LGHNA and CDR2 as YSLEER. The junction had 9 bases not matched to a gene; V was cut back by 3 bases and J by 4 bases. The CDR3 has 16 amino acids. The CDR3 spells CASSQTRDRVGTEAFF. DNA for the CDR3: TGCGCCAGCAGCCAGACCCGGGACAGGGTTGGCACTGAAGCTTTCTTT.

The rearrangement joins TRBV7-9 to TRBJ1-2; possible D gene TRBD1, 6 bases. Looked up from germline, CDR1 is SEHNR and CDR2 is FQNEAQ (reference sequence). Trimming shortened V by 1 base and J by 3 bases, and 15 bases separated the two germline ends. The CDR3 is made up of 16 amino acids. The CDR3 coding sequence is TGTGCCAGCAGCTTAGACGACAGGACTTACTACTATGGCTACACCTTC. It is translated as CASSLDDRTYYYGYTF.

J is TRBJ1-5 and V is TRBV28, with D unclear. The CDR3 is 16 residues long. The germline gives CDR1 MDHEN, CDR2 SYDVKM. V shed 2 bases and J shed 6 bases, with 17 bases lying between them. This CDR3 reads CASSLRDWFELQPQHF. Here the CDR3 DNA reads TGTGCCAGCAGTTTACGGGATTGGTTCGAGCTTCAGCCCCAGCATTTT.

The J gene is TRBJ1-1, the V gene TRBV7-2, with a tentative D call TRBD1 (6 bases). Trimming took 8 bases from V and 7 from J, leaving 20 bases between them. The CDR3 has 14 residues. CDR1 and CDR2 from the germline V gene are SGHTA and FQGNSA. The CDR3 bases are TGTGCCAGCCTGCCTTTTGGGACACTTCTTGAAGCTTTCTTT. This encodes CASLPFGTLLEAFF.

CDR3 sequence reads: CASRHWGQSSYNEQFF. CDR3 sequence (DNA): TGTGCCAGCAGACATTGGGGACAGAGCTCCTACAATGAGCAGTTCTTC. The rearrangement joins TRBV7-2 to TRBJ2-1; 7 bases are shared with TRBD1. Germline V gene lookup returns CDR1 SGHTA and CDR2 FQGNSA. J gave up 0 bases and V 6 bases, and 8 bases lay outside the gene matches. This CDR3 is built from 16 residues.

This chain links TRBV3-1 (or the pseudogene TRBV3-2) with TRBJ2-5, with a weak D call TRBD1 (6 bases). This CDR3 contains 11 residues. CDR1 is LGHDT, CDR2 YNNKEL, per germline (reference sequence). Trimming left V 6 bases short and J 5 bases short, with 7 bases between. The CDR3 DNA reads as TGTGCCAGCAGTACAGGGGAGACCCAGTACTTC. The encoded protein is CASSTGETQYF.

This chain connects TRBV5-6 to TRBJ1-2, with a tentative D call TRBD1 (6 bases). Germline CDR1 SGHDT, CDR2 YYEEEE. V lost 5 bases, J lost 5 bases, and 13 bases lay in between. The length of the CDR3 is 13 residues. The CDR3 bases are TGTGCCAGCAGACGGACAGTTGAGTATGGCTACACCTTC. This gives the protein CASRRTVEYGYTF.

This clone appeared a few times. This chain joins TRBV28 and TRBJ1-4, with D maybe TRBD1 (5 bases). Trimming removed 2 bases from V and 3 bases from J, with 7 bases in between. CDR3 length: 14 residues. Germline CDR1 is MDHEN and CDR2 is SYDVKM. The CDR3, as DNA: TGTGCCAGCAGTTTAGGGGGGGCTAATGAAAAACTGTTTTTT. The encoded protein is CASSLGGANEKLFF. Filled out from reference TRBV28 and TRBJ1-4, the complete variable domain reads DVKVTQSSRYLVKRTGEKVFLECVQDMDHENMFWYRQDPGLGLRLIYFSYDVKMKEKGDIPEGYSVSREKKERFSLILESASTNQTSMYLCASSLGGANEKLFFGSGTQLSVL.

This chain links TRBV14 with TRBJ2-7, with 11 bases identical to TRBD1. The CDR3 is 15 amino acids. CDR1 and CDR2 (germline): SGHDN, FVKESK. Trimming removed 1 base from V and 6 bases from J; junction bases left unmatched: 5. CDR3 protein: CASSQVGGTGGEQYF. CDR3 DNA: TGTGCCAGCAGCCAAGTAGGGGGGACAGGGGGCGAGCAGTACTTC.

This chain connects TRBV5-1 to TRBJ2-7; 11 bases line up with TRBD2. The CDR3 is made up of 17 amino acids. Trimming at V came to 4 bases and at J to 1 base, leaving 10 bases not matched to a gene. Germline CDR1 and CDR2: SGHRS and YFSETQ. The CDR3 nucleotides are TGCGCCAGCAGCCGAACGCAAACTAGCGGGGGTTCCTACGAGCAGTACTTC. Its protein is CASSRTQTSGGSYEQYF.

This sequence joins TRBV4-1 and TRBJ2-1; 10 bases agree with TRBD2. Trimming at V came to 0 bases and at J to 6 bases, leaving 5 bases not matched to a gene. The CDR3 contains 16 residues. Per germline, CDR1 MGHRA and CDR2 YSYEKL. The CDR3 is CASSQEPSGGGNEQFF. Written as DNA, the CDR3 is TGCGCCAGCAGCCAAGAGCCCAGCGGGGGGGGCAATGAGCAGTTCTTC.

V is TRBV4-3 and J is TRBJ1-3, with D perhaps TRBD1 (6 bases). The CDR3 spans 17 residues. The V end was cut by 5 bases, the J end by 4 bases, with 21 bases between. Per germline, CDR1 LGHNA and CDR2 YSLEER. The chain's CDR3 is CASSRYGDIGFGNTIYF. CDR3 sequence (DNA): TGCGCCAGCAGCAGATACGGGGACATTGGCTTCGGAAACACCATATATTTT.